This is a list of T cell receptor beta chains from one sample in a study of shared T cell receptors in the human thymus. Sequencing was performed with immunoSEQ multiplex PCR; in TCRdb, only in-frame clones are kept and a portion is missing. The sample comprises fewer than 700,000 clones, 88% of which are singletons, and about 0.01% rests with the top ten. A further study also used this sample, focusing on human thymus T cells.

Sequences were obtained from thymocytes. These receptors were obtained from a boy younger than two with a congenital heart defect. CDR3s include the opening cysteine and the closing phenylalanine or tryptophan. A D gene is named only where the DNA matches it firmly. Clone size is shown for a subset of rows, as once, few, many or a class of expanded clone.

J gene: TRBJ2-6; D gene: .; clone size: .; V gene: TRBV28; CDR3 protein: CASSLISGGDSGANVLTF
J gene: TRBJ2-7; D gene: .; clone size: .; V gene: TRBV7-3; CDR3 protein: CASSLKADRSYEQYF
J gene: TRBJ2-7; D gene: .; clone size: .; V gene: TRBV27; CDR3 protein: CASKQGIRSYEQYF
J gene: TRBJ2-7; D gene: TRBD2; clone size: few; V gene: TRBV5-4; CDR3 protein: CASSLGLAGREGEQYF
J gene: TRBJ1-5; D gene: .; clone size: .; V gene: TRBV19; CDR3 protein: CASSGRSRDGNQPQHF
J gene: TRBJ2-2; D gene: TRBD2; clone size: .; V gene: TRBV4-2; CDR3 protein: CASSQDEYGGREFFNTGELFF
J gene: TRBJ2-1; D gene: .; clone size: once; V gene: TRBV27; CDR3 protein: CASSLAGINPTEQFF
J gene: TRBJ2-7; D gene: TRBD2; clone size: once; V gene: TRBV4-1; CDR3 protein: CASSQEGGSGYEQYF
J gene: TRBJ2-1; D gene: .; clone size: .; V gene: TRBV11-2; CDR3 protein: CASSLLADFSYNEQFF
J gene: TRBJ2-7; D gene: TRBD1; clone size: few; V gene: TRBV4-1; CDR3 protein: CASSTTGTGGLRQYF
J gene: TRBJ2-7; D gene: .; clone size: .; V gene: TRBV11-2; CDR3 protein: CASSQGPVYEQYF
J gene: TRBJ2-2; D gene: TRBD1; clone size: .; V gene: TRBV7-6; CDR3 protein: CASSFPDRWNTGELFF
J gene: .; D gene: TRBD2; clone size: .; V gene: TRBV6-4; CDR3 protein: CASSDTEREATYEQYF
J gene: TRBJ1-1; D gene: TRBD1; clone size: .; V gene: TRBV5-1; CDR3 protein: CASTLGVGDRTLNTEAFF
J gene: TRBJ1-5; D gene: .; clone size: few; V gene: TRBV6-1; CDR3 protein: CASSSRGRDQPQHF
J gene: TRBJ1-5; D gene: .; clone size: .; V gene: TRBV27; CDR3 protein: CASKGHPYSNQPQHF
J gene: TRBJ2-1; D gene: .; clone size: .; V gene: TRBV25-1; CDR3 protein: CASSEGASGHEQFF
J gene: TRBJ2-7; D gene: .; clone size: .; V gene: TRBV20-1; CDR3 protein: CSATGSYEQYF
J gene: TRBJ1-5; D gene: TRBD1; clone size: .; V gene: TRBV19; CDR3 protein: CASSRQGLRQPQHF
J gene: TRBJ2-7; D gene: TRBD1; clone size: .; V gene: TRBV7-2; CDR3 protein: CASSAPRGSSYEQYF
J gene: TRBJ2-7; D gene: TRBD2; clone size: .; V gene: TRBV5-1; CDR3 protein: CASRLLGGVTYEQYF
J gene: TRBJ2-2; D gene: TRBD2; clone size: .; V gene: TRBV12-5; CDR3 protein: CASGYSGIDTGELFF
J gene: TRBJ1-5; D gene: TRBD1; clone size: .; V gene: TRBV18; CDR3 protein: CASSPSVRGDNQPQHF
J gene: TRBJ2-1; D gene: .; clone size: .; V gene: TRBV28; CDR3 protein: CASRRGGSPNHNEQFF
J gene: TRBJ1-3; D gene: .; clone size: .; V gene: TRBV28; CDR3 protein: CASTTGRSCGTIYF
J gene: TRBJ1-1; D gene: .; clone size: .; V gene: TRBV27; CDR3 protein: CASSALTQWDTEAFF
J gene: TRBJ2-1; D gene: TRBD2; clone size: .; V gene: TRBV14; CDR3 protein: CASSLKREWDNEQFF
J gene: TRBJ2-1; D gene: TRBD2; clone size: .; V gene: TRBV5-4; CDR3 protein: CASSLAPSGDNEQFF
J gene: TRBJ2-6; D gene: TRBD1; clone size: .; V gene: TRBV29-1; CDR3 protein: CSVKGQGGAGANVLTF
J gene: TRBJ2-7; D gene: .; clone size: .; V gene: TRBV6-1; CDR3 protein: CASSEGAEQYF
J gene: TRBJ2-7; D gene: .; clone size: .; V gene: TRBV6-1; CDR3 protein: CASSGRGTEQYF
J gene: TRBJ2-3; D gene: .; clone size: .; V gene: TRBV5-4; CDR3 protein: CASSEVRGSTDTQYF
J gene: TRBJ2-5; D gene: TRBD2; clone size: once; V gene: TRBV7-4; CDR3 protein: CASSPPLGEGQETQYF
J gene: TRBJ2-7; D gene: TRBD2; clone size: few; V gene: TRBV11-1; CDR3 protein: CASSLGALAGELVYEQYF
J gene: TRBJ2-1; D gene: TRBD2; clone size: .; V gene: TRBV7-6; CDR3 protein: CASGSGRECEQFF
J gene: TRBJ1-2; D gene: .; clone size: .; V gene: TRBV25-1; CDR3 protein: CASSPGGKGYTF
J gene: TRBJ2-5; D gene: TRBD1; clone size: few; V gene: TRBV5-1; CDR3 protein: CASSSGQKETQYF
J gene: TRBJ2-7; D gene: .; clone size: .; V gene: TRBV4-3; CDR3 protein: CASSHGRGDPHF
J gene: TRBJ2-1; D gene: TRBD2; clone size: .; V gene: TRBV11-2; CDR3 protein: CASSLGTRTSGSSYNEQFF